Listed below are T cell receptor beta chains from one sample, sequenced in a study of cytomegalovirus exposure and HLA in healthy donors. Profiling relied on immunoSEQ multiplex PCR, and the TCRdb table lists in-frame clones only, not all of them. The sample holds some 90,000 clones, under 90% seen once. Sequencing was performed on PBMCs. All receptors derive from a man aged 50 to 59 in good health and CMV-seropositive. The conserved cysteine and the conserved F or W are not part of the CDR3 here. The size of a clone is reported for some rows only, either as once, few or many, or as a class for expanded clones.

j_call cdr3_length clone_size v_call cdr3_aa
TRBJ2-1 13 NA TRBV9 ASSVGLAGVGEQF
TRBJ1-1 13 NA TRBV10-2 ASRAGRQMNTEAF
TRBJ2-5 11 once TRBV7-6 ASSFAVAETQY
TRBJ2-5 16 NA TRBV5-1 ASSLAEVHRDRFVEQY
TRBJ1-5 13 NA TRBV19 ASSIGRGGNQPQH
TRBJ2-7 14 NA TRBV28 ASSITRQGSSYEQY
TRBJ1-3 15 NA TRBV19 ASSISGTGGSGNTIY
TRBJ2-7 12 NA TRBV5-1 ASSFGTSGQEQY
TRBJ1-1 14 NA TRBV6-6 ASRPGQGSGNTEAF
TRBJ2-3 12 once TRBV2 ADGGGRAGDTQY
TRBJ2-2 14 NA TRBV19 ASSNGGLSGTGELF
TRBJ1-6 11 once TRBV27 ASSWEDNSPLH
TRBJ2-2 13 once TRBV7-9 ASSLRSSNTGELF
TRBJ2-5 11 once TRBV5-1 ASSTTGQETQY
TRBJ2-5 12 NA TRBV7-9 ASRKQGGKETQY
TRBJ1-2 11 NA TRBV28 ASSSPRFYGYT
TRBJ1-2 12 once TRBV6-5 ASSRDSWNYGYT
TRBJ2-1 17 NA TRBV10-3 AISPVLFTGGSSYNEQF
TRBJ2-7 12 NA TRBV19 ASSIGETGDEQY
TRBJ2-5 12 NA TRBV7-9 ASSLEQIRETQY
TRBJ1-4 9 NA TRBV6-1 ASSEVAGLF
TRBJ2-7 13 NA TRBV2 ASSEQTGPPIRQY
TRBJ1-1 9 NA TRBV19 ASSIGLEAF
TRBJ2-3 12 few TRBV30 AWSADRGTDTQY
TRBJ1-5 11 NA TRBV6-1 ASFLSPNQPQH
TRBJ1-5 12 few TRBV6-1 ASSATGGNQPQH
TRBJ1-6 13 few TRBV18 ASSPRTGMDSPLH
TRBJ1-2 11 once TRBV11-2 ASSPGLNYGYT
TRBJ1-1 13 NA TRBV7-9 ASSYVDRANTEAF
TRBJ2-6 14 NA TRBV7-2 ASSLRVWRGANVLT
TRBJ1-1 13 NA TRBV6-5 ASRNGQGWDTEAF
TRBJ1-5 12 NA TRBV4-2 ASSHQGNNQPQH
TRBJ2-1 14 NA TRBV30 AWSDGTSVQGDEQF
TRBJ2-5 10 NA TRBV7-8 ASKEFGETQY
TRBJ2-1 17 NA TRBV7-3 ASSLPTSGPGGTYNEQF
NA 14 NA TRBV29-1 SVVVQGWTVGVEQY
TRBJ2-1 14 NA TRBV27 ASSLSGGTILNEQF
TRBJ2-3 12 once TRBV19 ASSNPAGSDTQY
TRBJ2-4 13 NA TRBV30 AWSLEGVAKNSQY
TRBJ2-3 14 NA TRBV6-6 ASSKEGGGSTDTQY